This T cell receptor (beta chain) was captured in a study of graft-versus-host responses after intestinal transplantation. This CDR3 is 14 amino acids long. The germline V and J ends were trimmed by 0 bases and 8 bases, with 14 bases remaining between them. Germline CDR1 and CDR2: SGHRS and YFSETQ. Concerning this clone: What it recognizes is unknown.

Clones were read by immunoSEQ multiplex PCR, and TCRdb kept only the in-frame ones, dropping some. The sample comprises roughly 89,000 clones, 90% to 95% of which are singletons, and about 0.1% rests with the top ten. The genes are TRBV5-1 and TRBJ1-2; D is uncertain. Sample: unstimulated CD4+ T cells sorted from spleen or lymph node cells, taken before intestinal transplant. This receptor was identified in a human donor who received an intestinal transplant. CDR3 nucleotides: TGCGCCAGCAGCTTGGCTCCCGGAGCTGGGGGCTACACCTTC. Its translation: CASSLAPGAGGYTF.